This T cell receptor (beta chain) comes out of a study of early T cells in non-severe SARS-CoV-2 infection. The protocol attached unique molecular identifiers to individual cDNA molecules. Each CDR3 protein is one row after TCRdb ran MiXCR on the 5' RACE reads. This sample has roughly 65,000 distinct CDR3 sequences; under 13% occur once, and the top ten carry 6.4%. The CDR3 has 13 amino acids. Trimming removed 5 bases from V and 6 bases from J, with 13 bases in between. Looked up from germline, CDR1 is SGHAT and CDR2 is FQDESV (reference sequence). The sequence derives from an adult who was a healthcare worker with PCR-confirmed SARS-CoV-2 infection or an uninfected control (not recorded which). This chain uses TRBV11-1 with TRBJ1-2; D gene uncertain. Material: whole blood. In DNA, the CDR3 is TGTGCCAGCAGCCAAAGGTGGGCCGATGGCTACACCTTC. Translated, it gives CASSQRWADGYTF.